The T cell receptor (beta chain) described here comes from a study of CD8 T cells in Susac syndrome. The RNA, about 0.45 to 1 ug, was put through reverse transcription using random hexamers. Amplification of TCR beta CDR3 was carried out by immunoSEQ multiplex PCR, which covered 54 Vbeta and 13 Jbeta segments. One entry per CDR3 protein, called by TCRdb with MiXCR from the immunoSEQ multiplex PCR reads. The sample lists some 180,000 distinct CDR3 sequences, approximately 94% occurring once. Negative isolation yielded CD4+ and CD8+ T cells, and FACS enriched TEMRA cells. CDR1 is MDHEN, CDR2 SYDVKM, per germline. The CDR3 loop spans 14 amino acids.

The sequencing input was CD4+ T cells from PBMCs. The source of this sequence is a human donor in good health. V and J are TRBV28 and TRBJ2-5; the D gene is possibly TRBD1 (6 bases). Matching the DNA end better, TRBJ2-7 makes the J call doubtful. The CDR3 nucleotides are TGTGCCAGCAGTTTGCCCCTTACAGGGTACGAGCAGTACTTC. Protein sequence: CASSLPLTGYEQYF.